This entry lists 11 T cell receptor beta chains sequenced from one sample in a study of blood T cell repertoires in COVID-19. TCRdb's table, derived via immunoSEQ multiplex PCR, lists solely in-frame clones and lacks some. The sample includes over 300,000 clones, 70% to 90% of them seen just once. What was sequenced was peripheral blood. Receptors originate from a human donor in a cohort sampled during active COVID-19.

The chain combines TRBV12-5 with TRBJ2-6; 11 bases line up with TRBD2. There are 18 residues in the CDR3. The V gene end was trimmed by 5 bases and the J gene end by 0 bases; junction bases not matched to a gene: 6. In germline, CDR1 is LGHNT, CDR2 FRNRAP. The CDR3 sequence is CASGKSSGGLSGANVLTF. CDR3 bases: TGTGCTAGTGGTAAATCTAGCGGGGGGCTCTCTGGGGCCAACGTCCTGACTTTC.

The rearrangement uses TRBV24-1 and TRBJ2-2; 8 nucleotides match TRBD1. CDR1 and CDR2 from the germline V gene are KGHDR and SFDVKD. This CDR3 contains 17 residues. V shed 1 base and J 1 base; nucleotides not matched to a gene: 4. CDR3 amino acids: CATSDLYGTGNTGELFF. The CDR3 coding sequence is TGTGCCACCAGTGATTTATACGGGACAGGGAACACCGGGGAGCTGTTTTTT.

This clone came up once. V gene TRBV4-2 combines with J gene TRBJ2-1; 8 bases match TRBD2. This CDR3 is built from 12 residues. The V segment lost 3 bases and the J segment 15 bases; nucleotides outside the gene matches: 7. The germline CDR1 and CDR2 sequences are LGHNA and YNFKEQ. The CDR3 loop reads CASSQPGLGRFF. The DNA for the CDR3 is TGTGCCAGCAGCCAGCCGGGACTAGGGCGGTTCTTC.

The J gene is TRBJ1-2, the V gene TRBV6-5; a weak D match, TRBD1 (6 bases). CDR1 is MNHEY, CDR2 SVGAGI, per germline. Trimming removed 4 bases at V and 4 bases at J, with 16 bases between. This CDR3 has 15 amino acids. The CDR3 bases are TGTGCCAGCAGTTTCGTCATGACAGGTAGCTATGGCTACACCTTC. Protein product: CASSFVMTGSYGYTF.

The V and J genes are TRBV27 and TRBJ2-1; D gene ambiguous. V was trimmed by 4 bases and J by 4 bases, leaving 5 bases between them. Germline V gives CDR1 MNHEY, CDR2 SMNVEV (reference sequence). There are 12 residues in the CDR3. Here the CDR3 DNA reads TGTGCCAGCAGTTACAAATACAATGAGCAGTTCTTC. As protein: CASSYKYNEQFF.

The genes are TRBV6-5 and TRBJ1-1; D gene uncertain. Germline V CDR1 and CDR2: MNHEY, SVGAGI. The ends were cut back, 2 bases at V and 8 bases at J, with 15 bases in the middle. The CDR3 has 14 amino acids. The CDR3 DNA reads as TGTGCCAGCAGTTACCGGAGGTCGGCCTCAGAAGCTTTCTTT. It is translated as CASSYRRSASEAFF.

The chain is built from TRBV6-5 and TRBJ2-3; D remains ambiguous. The V end lost 7 bases, the J end lost 0 bases, and 11 bases lay between the germline ends. The CDR3 runs to 14 residues. Germline V gene sequence: CDR1 MNHEY, CDR2 SVGAGI. CDR3 loop: CASNALTSTDTQYF. In DNA, the CDR3 is TGTGCCAGCAACGCATTGACTAGCACAGATACGCAGTATTTT.

The chain has TRBV6-5 and TRBJ1-6; 10 nucleotides match TRBD1. The CDR3 has 16 amino acids. Trimming took 0 bases from V and 9 from J; bases not matched to a gene: 5. Germline V gene lookup returns CDR1 MNHEY and CDR2 SVGAGI. CDR3 DNA sequence: TGTGCCAGCAGTTACTCGAGGGACAGGGGTGTTTCACCCCTCCACTTT. Translated, it gives CASSYSRDRGVSPLHF.

This chain joins TRBV27 and TRBJ2-7, with TRBD1 identical over 7 bases. The germline V gene encodes CDR1 MNHEY and CDR2 SMNVEV (reference sequence). J lost 2 bases, V lost 6 bases, and 7 bases had no gene match. This CDR3 is 14 amino acids long. CDR3 residues: CASSSEGGPYEQYF. In nucleotides, the CDR3 is TGTGCCAGCAGCTCCGAAGGGGGCCCCTACGAGCAGTACTTC.

V is TRBV7-9 and J is TRBJ2-7, with no clear D. The CDR3 contains 11 residues. Germline V gene data show CDR1 as SEHNR and CDR2 as FQNEAQ (reference sequence). V dropped 6 bases and J dropped 4 bases, with 7 bases sitting between them. The CDR3, as DNA: TGTGCCAGCAGTCTCTTTTACGAGCAGTACTTC. As protein: CASSLFYEQYF.

The table lists this clone with a few counts. The J gene is TRBJ1-6, the V gene TRBV24-1; no firm D call. Germline V gives CDR1 KGHDR, CDR2 SFDVKD. There are 15 residues in the CDR3. The V and J ends lost 2 bases and 10 bases respectively, with 14 bases between them. As DNA, the CDR3 is TGTGCCACCAGTGATTCCGGGGTTGGAGGATCACCCCTCCACTTT. It yields the protein CATSDSGVGGSPLHF.